These 32 T cell receptor beta chains were all obtained from the same sample, sequenced in a study of blood T cell repertoires in COVID-19. TCRdb's copy holds only in-frame clones and misses some; the assay was immunoSEQ multiplex PCR. The sample records more than 200,000 clones, less than 90% being singletons. Sequences were obtained from peripheral blood. These receptors originate from a man in his 70s with acute or convalescent COVID-19.

This clone occurred once. J is TRBJ1-3 and V is TRBV18; 9 bases agree with TRBD1. Germline CDR1 KGHSH, CDR2 LQKENI. The CDR3 loop spans 16 amino acids. Unmatched junction bases numbered 4, after V lost 1 base and J lost 3 bases. As DNA, the CDR3 is TGTGCCAGCTCACCACGAACAGGGGGCTTTGGAAACACCATATATTTT. Translation gives CASSPRTGGFGNTIYF.

The CDR3, as DNA: TGTGCCAGCAGCTTGGAGGGACGCACAGATACGCAGTATTTT. This sequence encodes CASSLEGRTDTQYF. This chain uses TRBV7-9 with TRBJ2-3, with TRBD2 as a possible D gene (6 bases). CDR3 length: 14 amino acids. Trimming pared 3 bases from V and 1 base from J, leaving 8 bases between. Germline V lookup: CDR1 SEHNR, CDR2 FQNEAQ (reference sequence).

The gene calls are TRBV9 and TRBJ2-3; the D is unclear. Trimming took off 3 bases at V and 2 bases at J, with 10 bases between the two ends. The CDR3 is made up of 14 amino acids. Germline CDR1 SGDLS, CDR2 YYNGEE. CDR3: CASSAQADTDTQYF. For the CDR3, the DNA is TGTGCCAGCAGCGCCCAGGCCGACACAGATACGCAGTATTTT.

V usage is TRBV25-1 and J usage is TRBJ2-5; 8 bases map to TRBD2. CDR3 size: 16 residues. Germline lookup yields CDR1 MGHDK and CDR2 SYGVNS. Unmatched junction bases numbered 11, after V lost 1 base and J lost 7 bases. CDR3 DNA: TGTGCCAGCAGTGAATCCGGGGGGGCGGGCACATGGACCCAGTACTTC. Translated: CASSESGGAGTWTQYF.

On this clone: The same CDR3 is also encoded by other DNA sequences in this sample. The chain carries TRBV7-9 and TRBJ2-1; 13 positions agree with TRBD2. Germline V lookup: CDR1 SEHNR, CDR2 FQNEAQ (reference sequence). This CDR3 has 15 residues. V shed 6 bases, J shed 7 bases, and the junction held 6 bases outside the gene matches. Here the CDR3 reads CASSLGTSGTNEQFF. The CDR3 nucleotides read TGTGCCAGCAGTCTGGGGACTAGCGGGACAAATGAGCAGTTCTTC. The whole variable domain, filled in from reference TRBV7-9 and TRBJ2-1, reads DTGVSQNPRHKITKRGQNVTFRCDPISEHNRLYWYRQTLGQGPEFLTYFQNEAQLEKSRLLSDRFSAERPKGSFSTLEIQRTEQGDSAMYLCASSLGTSGTNEQFFGPGTRLTVL.

The gene calls are TRBV18 and TRBJ2-3, with no clear D. Germline V CDR1 and CDR2: KGHSH, LQKENI. The CDR3 length is 15 residues. Trimming shortened V by 1 base and J by 1 base, and 9 bases separated the two germline ends. CDR3 sequence reads: CASSPQLAGTDTQYF. The CDR3 coding sequence is TGTGCCAGCTCACCACAGTTAGCTGGCACAGATACGCAGTATTTT. The full variable domain, rest sourced from reference TRBV18 and TRBJ2-3, is NAGVMQNPRHLVRRRGQEARLRCSPMKGHSHVYWYRQLPEEGLKFMVYLQKENIIDESGMPKERFSAEFPKEGPSILRIQQVVRGDSAAYFCASSPQLAGTDTQYFGPGTRLTVL.

This rearrangement joins TRBV5-4 to TRBJ1-6; maybe TRBD1 (6 bases). Germline values: CDR1 SGHNT, CDR2 YYREEE (reference sequence). This CDR3 comprises 14 residues. The V gene lost 4 bases and the J gene lost 6 bases, with 11 bases spanning the gap. CDR3 sequence: CASSLTGINSPLHF. The CDR3 DNA reads TGTGCCAGCAGCCTCACAGGGATTAATTCACCCCTCCACTTT.

The V and J genes are TRBV7-9 and TRBJ2-4, with D perhaps TRBD2 (6 bases). Trimming stripped 5 bases from V and 7 bases from J, with 18 bases between. Germline loops: CDR1 SEHNR, CDR2 FQNEAQ (reference sequence). The length of the CDR3 is 15 residues. The CDR3 bases are TGTGCCAGCAGCCTAGGGGACGCGGGGACGAACATTCAGTACTTC. This sequence encodes CASSLGDAGTNIQYF.

The rearrangement links TRBV12-3 or TRBV12-4 to TRBJ1-4; D unresolved. CDR3 size: 13 residues. V lost 9 bases and J 3 bases, leaving 11 bases between the germline ends. CDR3 nucleotides: TGTGCCAGTATGGGCAGACCTAATGAAAAACTGTTTTTT. This encodes CASMGRPNEKLFF.

The table lists this clone with a few counts. V is TRBV19 and J is TRBJ1-1; a possible D gene is TRBD1 (5 bases). CDR1 LNHDA and CDR2 SQIVND come from the germline V gene (reference sequence). There are 14 residues in the CDR3. V lost 3 bases, J lost 5 bases, and 13 bases lay in between. The CDR3 here is CASSIEGRGTEAFF. The CDR3 DNA sequence: TGTGCCAGTAGTATTGAGGGTCGGGGGACTGAAGCTTTCTTT.

The genes are TRBV15 and TRBJ2-7; 8 nucleotides agree with TRBD1. Trimming removed 5 bases from V and 3 bases from J; junction bases left unmatched: 6. The CDR3 totals 14 residues. From germline, CDR1 is LNHNV and CDR2 YYDKDF (reference sequence). The CDR3: CATSLDRGFYEQYF. CDR3 coding DNA: TGTGCCACCAGCCTCGACAGGGGTTTCTACGAGCAGTACTTC.

V is TRBV2 and J is TRBJ2-5; D unresolved. There are 13 residues in the CDR3. CDR1 SNHLY and CDR2 FYNNEI come from the germline V gene. V was pared by 4 bases and J by 1 base, with 7 bases between. CDR3 sequence reads: CASSGLTQETQYF. The CDR3, as DNA: TGTGCCAGCAGTGGACTCACCCAAGAGACCCAGTACTTC.

The gene calls are TRBV5-1 and TRBJ2-7; TRBD1 matches at 7 bases. This CDR3 spans 15 amino acids. Per the germline V gene, CDR1 is SGHRS and CDR2 is YFSETQ. J was trimmed by 2 bases and V by 4 bases; bases with no gene match: 9. The CDR3, as DNA: TGCGCCAGCAGCCCGGAAGGCAGGGGGACCTACGAGCAGTACTTC. Its protein is CASSPEGRGTYEQYF.

The chain recombines TRBV28 with TRBJ1-6; 9 nucleotides match TRBD1. Germline V gene lookup returns CDR1 MDHEN and CDR2 SYDVKM. V lost 9 bases to trimming and J lost 9 bases; unmatched junction nucleotides: 3. The CDR3 covers 12 residues. The CDR3 region has the DNA TGTGCCAGTGACAGGGGGAGTTCACCCCTCCACTTT. Translation gives CASDRGSSPLHF.

This chain uses TRBV18 with TRBJ1-5; D is uncertain. V lost 2 bases to trimming and J lost 3 bases, with 5 bases between them. The germline V gene has CDR1 KGHSH and CDR2 LQKENI. This CDR3 has 13 amino acids. CDR3 loop: CASSPGPNQPQHF. In DNA form, the CDR3 reads TGTGCCAGCTCACCAGGGCCCAATCAGCCCCAGCATTTT.

V usage is TRBV5-1 and J usage is TRBJ2-7, with TRBD1 identical over 7 bases. CDR1 and CDR2 (germline): SGHRS, YFSETQ. Trimming removed 2 bases from V and 2 bases from J; junction bases left unmatched: 4. This CDR3 comprises 14 residues. The CDR3 bases are TGCGCCAGCAGCTTCCGACAGGGACCCTACGAGCAGTACTTC. It yields the protein CASSFRQGPYEQYF. The whole variable domain, remainder taken from reference TRBV5-1 and TRBJ2-7, is KAGVTQTPRYLIKTRGQQVTLSCSPISGHRSVSWYQQTPGQGLQFLFEYFSETQRNKGNFPGRFSGRQFSNSRSEMNVSTLELGDSALYLCASSFRQGPYEQYFGPGTRLTVT.

The V and J genes are TRBV18 and TRBJ2-6, with 9 nucleotides matching TRBD1. CDR1 KGHSH and CDR2 LQKENI come from the germline V gene. This CDR3 comprises 19 residues. V lost 0 bases, J lost 2 bases, and 8 bases stayed unmatched. The CDR3 region has the DNA TGTGCCAGCTCACCACCGGGACAGGGAGGTATAGCTGGGGCCAACGTCCTGACTTTC. Its protein is CASSPPGQGGIAGANVLTF.

The chain has TRBV28 and TRBJ2-7; TRBD2 matches at 8 bases. In germline, CDR1 is MDHEN, CDR2 SYDVKM. V trimming: 5 bases; J trimming: 2 bases; junction bases outside the gene matches: 8. The CDR3 covers 15 residues. The CDR3 spells CASSSLASGPYEQYF. In DNA form, the CDR3 reads TGTGCCAGCAGTAGTCTGGCTAGCGGGCCCTACGAGCAGTACTTC.

The chain uses TRBV29-1 and TRBJ2-3; D is perhaps TRBD2 (5 bases). The CDR3 runs 16 residues. The germline CDR1 and CDR2 sequences are SQVTM and ANQGSEA. V lost 4 bases and J 0 bases, leaving 17 bases between the germline ends. The CDR3, as DNA: TGCAGCGTTGTTTTTGGGCAAAGCGGAAGCACAGATACGCAGTATTTT. Translation gives CSVVFGQSGSTDTQYF.

The chain uses TRBV7-2 and TRBJ2-2; 7 nucleotides agree with TRBD2. The trim removed 4 bases at V and 0 bases at J, leaving 8 bases unmatched. This CDR3 has 17 residues. From germline, CDR1 is SGHTA and CDR2 FQGNSA. This CDR3 is CASSSQAGTANTGELFF. In DNA form, the CDR3 reads TGTGCCAGCAGCTCGCAAGCGGGGACGGCGAACACCGGGGAGCTGTTTTTT.

The chain joins TRBV15 to TRBJ2-7; 8 positions agree with TRBD1. The CDR3 loop spans 16 amino acids. Germline V gene lookup returns CDR1 LNHNV and CDR2 YYDKDF (reference sequence). V dropped 4 bases and J dropped 1; count of bases not matched to a gene: 9. The CDR3 bases are TGTGCCACCAGCATTGGACAGGGCCTGTCGTCCTACGAGCAGTACTTC. This codes for CATSIGQGLSSYEQYF.

The rearrangement links TRBV6-5 to TRBJ1-2, with D maybe TRBD1 (6 bases). Germline assignment: CDR1 MNHEY and CDR2 SVGAGI. The CDR3 spans 13 residues. V lost 4 bases to trimming and J lost 7 bases, with 13 bases between them. CDR3 sequence (DNA): TGTGCCAGCAGTTTCACAGGGTATGCTGGCTACACCTTC. It encodes CASSFTGYAGYTF.

This clone was observed a single time. The chain uses TRBV5-4 and TRBJ2-2; possibly TRBD1 for D (5 bases). V lost 10 bases, J lost 3 bases, and 16 bases lay in between. The CDR3 runs 14 residues. The germline gives CDR1 SGHNT, CDR2 YYREEE (reference sequence). The CDR3 region has the DNA TGTGCCTGTCGTAGGGGCGTGGACACCGGGGAGCTGTTTTTT. Its protein is CACRRGVDTGELFF.

V usage is TRBV10-3 and J usage is TRBJ2-1; 13 bases are shared with TRBD2. The CDR3 covers 16 residues. After removal of 6 bases from V and 4 bases from J, the junction contained 6 bases not matched to a gene. Germline V gives CDR1 ENHRY, CDR2 SYGVKD. The CDR3: CAISPTSGRSYNEQFF. CDR3 sequence (DNA): TGTGCCATCAGCCCGACTAGCGGGAGGTCTTACAATGAGCAGTTCTTC.

The chain employs TRBV10-2 and TRBJ2-1, with 7 bases lining up with TRBD2. With V trimmed by 9 bases and J by 10 bases, 15 bases remained unmatched. The V gene's germline CDR1 is WSHSY and CDR2 SAAADI. The CDR3 totals 14 residues. This CDR3 reads CASLDPSGGKEQFF. The CDR3 DNA reads as TGCGCCAGTCTAGACCCTAGCGGAGGAAAGGAGCAGTTCTTC.

This chain connects TRBV7-9 to TRBJ2-5; 7 nucleotides agree with TRBD1. From germline, CDR1 is SEHNR and CDR2 FQNEAQ (reference sequence). This CDR3 spans 16 amino acids. After removal of 4 bases from V and 2 bases from J, the junction contained 10 bases not matched to a gene. The chain's CDR3 is CASSSNRQGLQETQYF. CDR3 DNA: TGTGCCAGCAGCTCCAATCGACAGGGATTGCAAGAGACCCAGTACTTC.

V and J are TRBV18 and TRBJ2-1; tentatively, D is TRBD1 (5 bases). CDR3 length: 15 residues. Germline V gives CDR1 KGHSH, CDR2 LQKENI. The V end was cut by 3 bases, the J end by 7 bases, with 16 bases between. CDR3 DNA: TGTGCCAGCTCACCGACAGAGTCTTACGGGAATGAGCAGTTCTTC. It yields the protein CASSPTESYGNEQFF.

DNA of the CDR3: TGTGCCAGCAGCTTAACGGGCGGGGCTAACTATGGCTACACCTTC. Residues: CASSLTGGANYGYTF. This sequence joins TRBV6-5 and TRBJ1-2, with D hard to call. The length of the CDR3 is 15 residues. V lost 6 bases, J lost 0 bases, and 14 bases lay in between. CDR1 MNHEY and CDR2 SVGAGI come from the germline V gene.

V and J are TRBV11-3 and TRBJ2-1, with 13 bases fitting TRBD2. V dropped 5 bases and J dropped 5; count of bases not matched to a gene: 3. The CDR3 spans 15 residues. Germline V CDR1 and CDR2: SGHNT, YENEEA. The CDR3 nucleotides are TGTGCCAGCAGCCTTGGGACTAGCGGGAACAATGAGCAGTTCTTC. Translating gives CASSLGTSGNNEQFF.

The CDR3 region is CASSLSEGLKPNYGYTF. CDR3 sequence (DNA): TGTGCCAGCAGTTTATCTGAGGGATTAAAACCTAACTATGGCTACACCTTC. This chain connects TRBV28 to TRBJ1-2; D uncertain. The CDR3 loop spans 17 amino acids. The V end lost 1 base, the J end lost 0 bases, and 15 bases lay between the germline ends. Germline CDR1 and CDR2: MDHEN and SYDVKM.

J is TRBJ1-3 and V is TRBV7-9, with a tentative D call TRBD1 (6 bases). Germline V gives CDR1 SEHNR, CDR2 FQNEAQ (reference sequence). The CDR3 loop spans 15 amino acids. V dropped 6 bases and J dropped 0 bases, with 12 bases sitting between them. Written as DNA, the CDR3 is TGTGCCAGCAGAAAGACAGGTTCCTCTGGAAACACCATATATTTT. Its translation: CASRKTGSSGNTIYF.

The chain is built from TRBV4-2 and TRBJ2-7, with 11 bases lining up with TRBD2. Germline V gene data show CDR1 as LGHNA and CDR2 as YNFKEQ. V shed 4 bases, J shed 1 base, and the junction held 0 bases outside the gene matches. The CDR3 has 14 residues. CDR3 in DNA: TGTGCCAGCAGCCTAGCGGGAGGGTCCTACGAGCAGTACTTC. It yields the protein CASSLAGGSYEQYF.